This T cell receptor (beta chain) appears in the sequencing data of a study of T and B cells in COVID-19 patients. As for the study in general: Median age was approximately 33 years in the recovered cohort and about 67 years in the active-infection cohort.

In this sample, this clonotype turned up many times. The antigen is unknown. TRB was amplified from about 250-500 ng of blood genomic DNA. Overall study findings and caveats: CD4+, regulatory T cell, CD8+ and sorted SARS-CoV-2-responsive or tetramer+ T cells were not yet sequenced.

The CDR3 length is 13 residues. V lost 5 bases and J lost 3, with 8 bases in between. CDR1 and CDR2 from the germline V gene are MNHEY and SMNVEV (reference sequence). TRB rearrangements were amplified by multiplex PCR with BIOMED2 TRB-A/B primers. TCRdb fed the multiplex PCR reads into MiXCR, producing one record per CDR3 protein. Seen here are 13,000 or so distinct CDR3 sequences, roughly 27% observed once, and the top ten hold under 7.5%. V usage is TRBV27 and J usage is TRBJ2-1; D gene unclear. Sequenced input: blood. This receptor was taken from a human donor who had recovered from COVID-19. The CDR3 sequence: CASSIAGYNEQFF. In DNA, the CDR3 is TGTGCCAGCAGTATTGCCGGCTACAATGAGCAGTTCTTC.